A selection of T cell receptor beta chains follows, all from one sample in a study of Ad26.COV2.S vaccination and SARS-CoV-2 variants. Assay: immunoSEQ multiplex PCR; the TCRdb copy retains only in-frame clones and omits some. The data show about 350,000 clones, with about 88% seen just once and 6.4% held by the top ten. The input for sequencing was peripheral blood, taken in a trial of Ad26.COV2.S vaccine versus placebo. These receptors all stem from a person between 18 and 60 years old who received the Ad26.COV2.S COVID-19 vaccine or a placebo. Each CDR3 is given with its conserved first and last residue. Each record gives: clone size, D gene, J gene, V gene, CDR3 DNA, CDR3 protein. D genes are given only for firm matches. Clone sizes are given selectively: once, few, many, or a class where the clone is expanded.

clone_size: .
d_call: .
j_call: TRBJ1-6
v_call: TRBV19
cdr3_nt: TGTGCCAGTAGTACAATCGGGGGGGATTCACCCCTCCACTTT
cdr3_aa: CASSTIGGDSPLHF

clone_size: .
d_call: TRBD1
j_call: TRBJ2-3
v_call: TRBV4-3
cdr3_nt: TGCGCCAGCAGCCTTACCGACAGGGTCGGGACAGATACGCAGTATTTT
cdr3_aa: CASSLTDRVGTDTQYF

clone_size: .
d_call: .
j_call: TRBJ2-2
v_call: TRBV27
cdr3_nt: TGTGCCAGCAGGGAATTCACCGGGGAGCTGTTTTTT
cdr3_aa: CASREFTGELFF

clone_size: .
d_call: .
j_call: TRBJ1-1
v_call: TRBV7-9
cdr3_nt: TGTGCCAGCAGCTTAGATACGTTAGGCCCGCACACTGAAGCTTTCTTT
cdr3_aa: CASSLDTLGPHTEAFF

clone_size: .
d_call: TRBD1
j_call: TRBJ1-1
v_call: TRBV6-2/TRBV6-3
cdr3_nt: TGTGCCAGCAGCCATCGACAGGGGGGGACTGAAGCTTTCTTT
cdr3_aa: CASSHRQGGTEAFF

clone_size: .
d_call: .
j_call: TRBJ2-1
v_call: TRBV27
cdr3_nt: TGTGCCAGCAGGGCCTGGGGTGAGCAGTTCTTC
cdr3_aa: CASRAWGEQFF

clone_size: .
d_call: TRBD2
j_call: TRBJ2-7
v_call: TRBV7-8
cdr3_nt: TGTGCCAGCAGCCCTCCCAGCGGGAGTTCCTACGAGCAGTACTTC
cdr3_aa: CASSPPSGSSYEQYF

clone_size: .
d_call: .
j_call: TRBJ2-3
v_call: TRBV7-9
cdr3_nt: TGTGCCAGCAGCCCTGGGGCGGGGCGCACAGATACGCAGTATTTT
cdr3_aa: CASSPGAGRTDTQYF

clone_size: .
d_call: TRBD2
j_call: TRBJ2-5
v_call: TRBV27
cdr3_nt: TGTGCCAGCAAAATGAGACTAGCGGGGGGCCAAGAGACCCAGTACTTC
cdr3_aa: CASKMRLAGGQETQYF

clone_size: .
d_call: .
j_call: TRBJ1-5
v_call: TRBV2
cdr3_nt: TGTGCCAGCAGTGGATTACAAGGAAGGGCGGATTTTGGACAGCCCCAGCATTTT
cdr3_aa: CASSGLQGRADFGQPQHF

clone_size: .
d_call: .
j_call: TRBJ2-5
v_call: TRBV30
cdr3_nt: TGTGCCTGGAGTGGGCTTTGGGCGGAGGGGGGGCAAGAGACCCAGTACTTC
cdr3_aa: CAWSGLWAEGGQETQYF

clone_size: .
d_call: TRBD1
j_call: TRBJ2-1
v_call: TRBV6-5
cdr3_nt: TGTGCCAGCAGATTGGGACAGGGGAGCGAGCAGTTCTTC
cdr3_aa: CASRLGQGSEQFF

clone_size: .
d_call: .
j_call: TRBJ1-5
v_call: TRBV18
cdr3_nt: TGTGCCAGCTCACTAGGGGTTTTGAGGACAGGCAATCAGCCCCAGCATTTT
cdr3_aa: CASSLGVLRTGNQPQHF

clone_size: .
d_call: TRBD2
j_call: TRBJ2-2
v_call: TRBV5-1
cdr3_nt: TGCGCCAGCAGTCCTAGCGGGATGGCCGGGGAGCTGTTTTTT
cdr3_aa: CASSPSGMAGELFF

clone_size: few
d_call: .
j_call: TRBJ2-3
v_call: TRBV7-2
cdr3_nt: TGTGCCAGCAGCTCCTCCGGGACTCAAACAGATACGCAGTATTTT
cdr3_aa: CASSSSGTQTDTQYF

clone_size: once
d_call: .
j_call: TRBJ2-7
v_call: TRBV19
cdr3_nt: TGTGCCAGTAGTGCGGGACAGCCCTACGAGCAGTACTTC
cdr3_aa: CASSAGQPYEQYF

clone_size: .
d_call: .
j_call: TRBJ2-3
v_call: TRBV5-1
cdr3_nt: TGCGCCAGCAGCTTGGAGACGGGGCTGGCAGATACGCAGTATTTT
cdr3_aa: CASSLETGLADTQYF

clone_size: .
d_call: TRBD1
j_call: TRBJ2-7
v_call: TRBV18
cdr3_nt: TGTGCCAGCTCACCAAGGACAGGTTCTCCCTACGAGCAGTACTTC
cdr3_aa: CASSPRTGSPYEQYF

clone_size: .
d_call: .
j_call: TRBJ2-4
v_call: TRBV7-3
cdr3_nt: TGTGCCAGCAGCCCACGCGGGATCGGCAAAAACATTCAGTACTTC
cdr3_aa: CASSPRGIGKNIQYF

clone_size: .
d_call: .
j_call: TRBJ1-5
v_call: TRBV28
cdr3_nt: TGTGCCAGCAGCCGCCCGTTGGGGAGACCCACTAGCAATCAGCCCCAGCATTTT
cdr3_aa: CASSRPLGRPTSNQPQHF

clone_size: .
d_call: .
j_call: TRBJ1-2
v_call: TRBV6-1
cdr3_nt: TGTGCCAGCAGTGAACCTAATAGAATTTTCTACTATGGCTACACCTTC
cdr3_aa: CASSEPNRIFYYGYTF

clone_size: .
d_call: TRBD2
j_call: TRBJ2-3
v_call: TRBV19
cdr3_nt: TGTGCCAGTAGTACCGGGGTTAGCGGGGGTTTCACAGATACGCAGTATTTT
cdr3_aa: CASSTGVSGGFTDTQYF

clone_size: .
d_call: TRBD2
j_call: TRBJ2-1
v_call: TRBV30
cdr3_nt: TGTGCCTGGATCGGGACTAGCGGGGACAATGAGCAGTTCTTC
cdr3_aa: CAWIGTSGDNEQFF

clone_size: .
d_call: .
j_call: TRBJ1-6
v_call: TRBV6-4
cdr3_nt: TGTGCCAGCAGTGCCACATTAGGTTCACCCCTCCACTTT
cdr3_aa: CASSATLGSPLHF

clone_size: .
d_call: .
j_call: TRBJ2-1
v_call: TRBV30
cdr3_nt: TGTGCCTGGGGTCGGAACAATGAGCAGTTCTTC
cdr3_aa: CAWGRNNEQFF

clone_size: once
d_call: .
j_call: TRBJ1-3
v_call: TRBV6-2/TRBV6-3
cdr3_nt: TGTGCCAGCAGTTACCGCCCGGCAACTGGAAACACCATATATTTT
cdr3_aa: CASSYRPATGNTIYF

clone_size: few
d_call: .
j_call: TRBJ2-7
v_call: TRBV20-1
cdr3_nt: TGCAGTGCCAACTTACTCTACGAGCAGTACTTC
cdr3_aa: CSANLLYEQYF